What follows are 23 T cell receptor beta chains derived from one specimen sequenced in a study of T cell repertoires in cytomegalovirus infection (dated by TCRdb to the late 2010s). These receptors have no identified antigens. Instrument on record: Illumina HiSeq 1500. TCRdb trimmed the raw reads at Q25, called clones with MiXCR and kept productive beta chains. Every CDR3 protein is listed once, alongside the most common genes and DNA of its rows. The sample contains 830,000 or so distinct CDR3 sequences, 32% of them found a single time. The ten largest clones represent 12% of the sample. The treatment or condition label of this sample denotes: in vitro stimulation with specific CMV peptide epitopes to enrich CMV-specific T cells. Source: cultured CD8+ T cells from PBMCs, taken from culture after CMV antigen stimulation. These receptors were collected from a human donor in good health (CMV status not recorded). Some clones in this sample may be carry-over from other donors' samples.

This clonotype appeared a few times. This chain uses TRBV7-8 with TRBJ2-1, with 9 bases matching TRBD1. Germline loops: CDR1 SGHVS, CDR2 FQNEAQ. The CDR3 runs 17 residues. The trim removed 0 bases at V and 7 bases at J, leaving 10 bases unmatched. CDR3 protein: CASSLALTGQGGNEQFF. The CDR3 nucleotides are TGTGCCAGCAGCTTAGCGCTTACGGGACAGGGTGGGAATGAGCAGTTCTTC.

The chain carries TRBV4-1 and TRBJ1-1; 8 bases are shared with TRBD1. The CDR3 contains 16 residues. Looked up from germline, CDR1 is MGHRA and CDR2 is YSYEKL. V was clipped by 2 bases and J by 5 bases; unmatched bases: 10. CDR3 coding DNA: TGCGCCAGCAGCCAAAATCCTGACAGGGGTTCGACTGAAGCTTTCTTT. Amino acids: CASSQNPDRGSTEAFF.

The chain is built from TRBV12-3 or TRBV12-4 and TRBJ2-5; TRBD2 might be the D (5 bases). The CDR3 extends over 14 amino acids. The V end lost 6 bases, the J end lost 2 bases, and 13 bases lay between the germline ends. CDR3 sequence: CASSRHGDQETQYF. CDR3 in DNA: TGTGCCAGCAGCCGACACGGGGATCAAGAGACCCAGTACTTC.

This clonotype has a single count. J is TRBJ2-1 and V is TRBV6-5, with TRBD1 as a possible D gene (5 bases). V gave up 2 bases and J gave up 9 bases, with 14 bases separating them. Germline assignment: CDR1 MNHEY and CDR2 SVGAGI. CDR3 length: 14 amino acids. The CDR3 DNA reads TGTGCCAGCAGTTACCTCGGACAATCCCCTGAGCAGTTCTTC. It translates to CASSYLGQSPEQFF.

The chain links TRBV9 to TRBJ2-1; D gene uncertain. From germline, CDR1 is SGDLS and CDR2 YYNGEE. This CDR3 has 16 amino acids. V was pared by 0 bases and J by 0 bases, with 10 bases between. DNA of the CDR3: TGTGCCAGCAGCGTAGGCGCCCAGAGCTCCTACAATGAGCAGTTCTTC. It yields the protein CASSVGAQSSYNEQFF.

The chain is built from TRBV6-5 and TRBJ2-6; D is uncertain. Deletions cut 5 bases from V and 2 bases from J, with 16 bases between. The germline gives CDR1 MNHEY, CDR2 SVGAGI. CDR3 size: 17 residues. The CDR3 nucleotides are TGTGCCAGCAGTCCCGCTCGCCTGTTACCTGGGGCCAACGTCCTGACTTTC. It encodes CASSPARLLPGANVLTF.

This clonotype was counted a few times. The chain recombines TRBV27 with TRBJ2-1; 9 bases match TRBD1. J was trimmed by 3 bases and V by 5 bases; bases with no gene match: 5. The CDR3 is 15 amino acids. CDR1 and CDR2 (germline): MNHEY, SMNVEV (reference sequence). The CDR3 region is CASSERTGVYNEQFF. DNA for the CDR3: TGTGCCAGCAGTGAAAGGACAGGGGTCTACAATGAGCAGTTCTTC.

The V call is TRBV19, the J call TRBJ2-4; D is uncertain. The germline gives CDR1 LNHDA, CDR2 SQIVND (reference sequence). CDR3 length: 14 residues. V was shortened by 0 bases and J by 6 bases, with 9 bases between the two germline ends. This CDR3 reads CASSIEDFRNIQYF. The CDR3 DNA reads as TGTGCCAGTAGTATAGAAGACTTTAGAAACATTCAGTACTTC.

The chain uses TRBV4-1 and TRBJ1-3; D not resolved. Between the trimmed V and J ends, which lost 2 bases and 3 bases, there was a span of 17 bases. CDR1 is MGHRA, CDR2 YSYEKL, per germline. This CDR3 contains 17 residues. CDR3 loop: CASSQMDTVSFGNTIYF. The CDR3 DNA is TGCGCCAGCAGCCAAATGGATACAGTGAGTTTTGGAAACACCATATATTTT.

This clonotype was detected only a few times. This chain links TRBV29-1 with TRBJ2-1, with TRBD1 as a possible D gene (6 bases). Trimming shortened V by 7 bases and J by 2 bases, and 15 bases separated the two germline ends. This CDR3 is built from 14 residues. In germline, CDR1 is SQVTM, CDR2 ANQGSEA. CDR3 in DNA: TGCAGCGCCGTCGGGACACACACCTACAATGAGCAGTTCTTC. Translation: CSAVGTHTYNEQFF.

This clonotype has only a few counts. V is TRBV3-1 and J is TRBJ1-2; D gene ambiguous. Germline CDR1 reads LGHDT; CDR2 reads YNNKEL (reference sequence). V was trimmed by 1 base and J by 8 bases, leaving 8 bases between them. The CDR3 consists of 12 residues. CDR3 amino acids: CASSQGPNGYTF. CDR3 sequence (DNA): TGTGCCAGCAGCCAAGGCCCTAACGGCTACACCTTC.

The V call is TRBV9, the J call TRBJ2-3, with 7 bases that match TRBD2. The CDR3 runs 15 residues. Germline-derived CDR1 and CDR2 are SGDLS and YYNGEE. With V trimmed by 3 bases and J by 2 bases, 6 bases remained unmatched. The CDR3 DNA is TGTGCCAGCAGCGGAAGGGGAGGGACCACAGATACGCAGTATTTT. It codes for CASSGRGGTTDTQYF.

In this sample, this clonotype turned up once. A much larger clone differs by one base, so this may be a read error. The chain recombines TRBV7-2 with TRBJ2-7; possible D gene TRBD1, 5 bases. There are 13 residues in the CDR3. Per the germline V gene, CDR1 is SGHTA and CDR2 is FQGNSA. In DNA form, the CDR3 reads TGTGCCAACAGCCCCAGACAGTACTACGAGCAGTACTTC. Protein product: CANSPRQYYEQYF.

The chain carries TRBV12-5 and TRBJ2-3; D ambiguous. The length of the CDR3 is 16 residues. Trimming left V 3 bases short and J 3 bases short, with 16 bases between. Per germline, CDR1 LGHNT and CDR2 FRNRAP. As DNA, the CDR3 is TGTGCTAGTGGTTTTCTACTACCGAACGGGACAGATACGCAGTATTTT. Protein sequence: CASGFLLPNGTDTQYF.

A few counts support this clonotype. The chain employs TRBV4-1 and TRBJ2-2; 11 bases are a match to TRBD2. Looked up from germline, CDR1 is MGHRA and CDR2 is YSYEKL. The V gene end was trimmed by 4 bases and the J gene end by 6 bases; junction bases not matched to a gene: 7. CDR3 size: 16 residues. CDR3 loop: CASSPLLAGVSGELFF. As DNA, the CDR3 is TGCGCCAGCAGCCCTCTACTAGCGGGGGTGTCCGGGGAGCTGTTTTTT.

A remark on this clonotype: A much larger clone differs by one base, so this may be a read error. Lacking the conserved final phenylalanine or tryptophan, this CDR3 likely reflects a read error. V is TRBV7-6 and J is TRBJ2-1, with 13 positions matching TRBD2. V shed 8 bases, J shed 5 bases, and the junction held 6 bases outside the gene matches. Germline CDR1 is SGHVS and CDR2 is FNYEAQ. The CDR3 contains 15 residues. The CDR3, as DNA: TGTGCCAGCCGCAAACTAGCGGGGGGGCACAATGAGCAGTTCTCC. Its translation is CASRKLAGGHNEQFS.

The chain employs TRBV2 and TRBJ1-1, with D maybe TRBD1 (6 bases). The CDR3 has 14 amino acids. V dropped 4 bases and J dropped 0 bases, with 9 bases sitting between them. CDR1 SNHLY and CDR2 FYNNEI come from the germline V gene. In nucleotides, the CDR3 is TGTGCCAGCAGTGGGACAGACCTGAACACTGAAGCTTTCTTT. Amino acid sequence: CASSGTDLNTEAFF.

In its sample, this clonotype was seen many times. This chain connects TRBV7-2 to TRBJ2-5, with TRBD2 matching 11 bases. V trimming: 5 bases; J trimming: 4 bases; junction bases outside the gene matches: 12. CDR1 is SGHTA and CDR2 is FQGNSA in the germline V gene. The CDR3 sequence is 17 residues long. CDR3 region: CASSQNPGTSGPETQYF. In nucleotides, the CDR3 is TGTGCCAGCAGCCAAAACCCCGGGACTAGCGGCCCAGAGACCCAGTACTTC.

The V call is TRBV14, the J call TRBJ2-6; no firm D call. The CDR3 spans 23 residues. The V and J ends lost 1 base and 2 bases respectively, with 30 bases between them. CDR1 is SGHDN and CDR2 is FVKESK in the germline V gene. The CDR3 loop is CASSQVGMALGSRFTAGANVLTF. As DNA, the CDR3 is TGTGCCAGCAGCCAAGTTGGGATGGCTTTGGGCAGCCGATTTACCGCTGGGGCCAACGTCCTGACTTTC.

This CDR3 reads CASRSGTPGSYTF. Here the CDR3 DNA reads TGTGCCAGCAGATCCGGGACCCCCGGCAGCTACACCTTC. The chain uses TRBV6-5 and TRBJ1-2; tentatively, D is TRBD1 (5 bases). CDR1 and CDR2 from the germline V gene are MNHEY and SVGAGI. This CDR3 region has 13 residues. Between the trimmed V and J ends, which lost 6 bases and 9 bases, there was a span of 17 bases.

The CDR3 nucleotides read TGTGCCAGCAGCCATACTGCGGGGGGATACAATGAGCAGTTCTTC. This codes for CASSHTAGGYNEQFF. The chain links TRBV3-1 to TRBJ2-1, with 8 bases aligning to TRBD2. The CDR3 runs to 15 residues. Germline V lookup: CDR1 LGHDT, CDR2 YNNKEL (reference sequence). V shed 3 bases, J shed 4 bases, and the junction held 5 bases outside the gene matches.

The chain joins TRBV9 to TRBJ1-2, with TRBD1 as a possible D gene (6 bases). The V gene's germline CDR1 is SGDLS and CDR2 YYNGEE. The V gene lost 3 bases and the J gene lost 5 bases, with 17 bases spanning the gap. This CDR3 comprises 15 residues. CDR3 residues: CASSGRTDDPYGYTF. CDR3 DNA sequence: TGTGCCAGCAGCGGGCGGACAGACGACCCTTATGGCTACACCTTC.

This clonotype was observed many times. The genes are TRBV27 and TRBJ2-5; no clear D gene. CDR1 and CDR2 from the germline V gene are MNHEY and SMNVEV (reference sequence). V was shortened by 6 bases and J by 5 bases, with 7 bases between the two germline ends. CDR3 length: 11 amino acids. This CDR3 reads CASSFAETQYF. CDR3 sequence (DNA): TGTGCCAGCAGCTTTGCGGAGACCCAGTACTTC.